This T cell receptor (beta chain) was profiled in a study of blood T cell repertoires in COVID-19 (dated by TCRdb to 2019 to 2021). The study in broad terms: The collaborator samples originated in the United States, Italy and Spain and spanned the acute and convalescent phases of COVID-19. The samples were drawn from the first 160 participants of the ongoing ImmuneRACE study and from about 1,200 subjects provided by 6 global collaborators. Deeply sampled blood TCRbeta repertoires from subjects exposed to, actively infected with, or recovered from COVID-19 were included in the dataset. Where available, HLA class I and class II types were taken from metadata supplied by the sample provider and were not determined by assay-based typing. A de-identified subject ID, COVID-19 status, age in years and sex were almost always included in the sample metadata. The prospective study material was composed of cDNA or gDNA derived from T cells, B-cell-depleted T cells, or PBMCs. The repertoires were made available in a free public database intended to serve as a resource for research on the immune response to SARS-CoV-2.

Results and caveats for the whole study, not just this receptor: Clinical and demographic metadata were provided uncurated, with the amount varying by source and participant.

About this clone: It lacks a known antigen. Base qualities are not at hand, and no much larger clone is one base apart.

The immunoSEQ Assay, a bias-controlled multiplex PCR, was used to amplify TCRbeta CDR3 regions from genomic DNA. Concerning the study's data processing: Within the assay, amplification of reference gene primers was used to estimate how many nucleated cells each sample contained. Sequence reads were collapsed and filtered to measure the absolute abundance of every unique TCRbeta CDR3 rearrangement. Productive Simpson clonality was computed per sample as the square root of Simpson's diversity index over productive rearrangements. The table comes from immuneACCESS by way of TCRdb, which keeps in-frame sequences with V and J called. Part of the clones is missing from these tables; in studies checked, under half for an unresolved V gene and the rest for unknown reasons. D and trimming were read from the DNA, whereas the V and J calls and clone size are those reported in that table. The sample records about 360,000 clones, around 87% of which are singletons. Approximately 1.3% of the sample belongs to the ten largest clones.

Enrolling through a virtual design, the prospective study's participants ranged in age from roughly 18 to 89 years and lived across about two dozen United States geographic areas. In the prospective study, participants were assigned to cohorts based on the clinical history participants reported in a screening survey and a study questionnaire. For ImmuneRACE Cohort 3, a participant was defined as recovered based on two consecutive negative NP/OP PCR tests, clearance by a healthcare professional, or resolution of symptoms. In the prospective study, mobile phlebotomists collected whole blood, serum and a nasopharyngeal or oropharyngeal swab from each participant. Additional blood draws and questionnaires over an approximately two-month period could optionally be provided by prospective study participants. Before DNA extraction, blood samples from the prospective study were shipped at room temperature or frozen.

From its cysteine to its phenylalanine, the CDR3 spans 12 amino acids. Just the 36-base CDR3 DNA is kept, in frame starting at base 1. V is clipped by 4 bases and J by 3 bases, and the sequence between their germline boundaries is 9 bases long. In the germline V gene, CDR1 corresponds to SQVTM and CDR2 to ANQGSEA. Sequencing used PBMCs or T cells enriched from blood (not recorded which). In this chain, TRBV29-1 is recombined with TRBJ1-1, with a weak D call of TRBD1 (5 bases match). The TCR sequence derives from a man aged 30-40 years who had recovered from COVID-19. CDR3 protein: CSVVPQDTEAFF. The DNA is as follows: TGCAGCGTTGTCCCACAGGACACTGAAGCTTTCTTT.